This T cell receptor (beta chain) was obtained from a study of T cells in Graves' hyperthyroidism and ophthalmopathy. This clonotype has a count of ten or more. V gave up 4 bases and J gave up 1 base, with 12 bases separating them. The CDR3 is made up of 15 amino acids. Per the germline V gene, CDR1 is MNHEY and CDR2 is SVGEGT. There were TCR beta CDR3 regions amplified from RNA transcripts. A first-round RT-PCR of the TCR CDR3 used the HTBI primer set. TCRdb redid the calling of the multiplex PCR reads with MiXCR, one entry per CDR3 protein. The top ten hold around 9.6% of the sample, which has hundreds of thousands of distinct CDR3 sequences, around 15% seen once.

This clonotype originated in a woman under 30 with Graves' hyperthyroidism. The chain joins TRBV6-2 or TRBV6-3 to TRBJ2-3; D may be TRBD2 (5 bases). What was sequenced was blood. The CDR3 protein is CASSWGSGGTDTQYF. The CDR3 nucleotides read TGTGCCAGCAGTTGGGGAAGCGGAGGCACAGATACGCAGTATTTT.